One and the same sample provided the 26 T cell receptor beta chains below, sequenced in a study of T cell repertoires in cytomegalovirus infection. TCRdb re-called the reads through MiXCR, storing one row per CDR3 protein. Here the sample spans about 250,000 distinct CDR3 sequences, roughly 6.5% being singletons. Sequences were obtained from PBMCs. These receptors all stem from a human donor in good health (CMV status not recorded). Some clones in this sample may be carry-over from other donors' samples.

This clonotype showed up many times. The CDR3 protein is CSARDPRTGFGNTIYF. CDR3 sequence (DNA): TGCAGTGCTAGAGACCCCCGGACAGGATTTGGAAACACCATATATTTT. The V call is TRBV20-1, the J call TRBJ1-3, with 7 bases matching TRBD1. CDR1 and CDR2 from the germline V gene are DFQATT and SNEGSKA (reference sequence). Trimming at V came to 0 bases and at J to 3 bases, leaving 8 bases not matched to a gene. This CDR3 region has 16 residues.

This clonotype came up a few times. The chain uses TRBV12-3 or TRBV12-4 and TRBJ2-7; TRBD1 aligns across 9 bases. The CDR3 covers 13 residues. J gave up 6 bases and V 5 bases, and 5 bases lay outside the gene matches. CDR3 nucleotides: TGTGCCAGCAGTCCGGGACAGGGCCGCGAGCAGTACTTC. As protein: CASSPGQGREQYF.

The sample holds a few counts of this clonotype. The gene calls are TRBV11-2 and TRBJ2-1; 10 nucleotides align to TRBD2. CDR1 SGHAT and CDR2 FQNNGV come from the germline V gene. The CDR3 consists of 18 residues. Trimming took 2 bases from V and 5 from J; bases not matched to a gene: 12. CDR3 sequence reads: CASSLKLAGAYPDNEQFF. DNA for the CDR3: TGTGCCAGCAGCTTAAAGCTAGCGGGGGCCTACCCGGACAATGAGCAGTTCTTC.

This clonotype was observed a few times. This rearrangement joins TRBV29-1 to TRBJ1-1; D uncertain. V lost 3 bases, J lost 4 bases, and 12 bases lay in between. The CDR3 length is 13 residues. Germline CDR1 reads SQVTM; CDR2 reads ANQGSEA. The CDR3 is CSVEKSASTEAFF. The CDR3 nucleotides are TGCAGCGTTGAGAAGTCGGCGAGCACTGAAGCTTTCTTT. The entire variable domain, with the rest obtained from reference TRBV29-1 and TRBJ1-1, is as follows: SAVISQKPSRDICQRGTSLTIQCQVDSQVTMMFWYRQQPGQSLTLIATANQGSEATYESGFVIDKFPISRPNLTFSTLTVSNMSPEDSSIYLCSVEKSASTEAFFGQGTRLTVV.

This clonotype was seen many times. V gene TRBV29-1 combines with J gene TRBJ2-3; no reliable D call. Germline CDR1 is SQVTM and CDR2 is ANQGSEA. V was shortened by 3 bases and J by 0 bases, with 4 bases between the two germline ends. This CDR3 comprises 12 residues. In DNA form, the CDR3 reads TGCAGCGTTGACGGGAGCACAGATACGCAGTATTTT. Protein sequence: CSVDGSTDTQYF.

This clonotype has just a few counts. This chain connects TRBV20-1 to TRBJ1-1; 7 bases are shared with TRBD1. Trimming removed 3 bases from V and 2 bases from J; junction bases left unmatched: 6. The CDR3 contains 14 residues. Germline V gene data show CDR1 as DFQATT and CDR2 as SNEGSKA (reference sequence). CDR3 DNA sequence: TGCAGTGCTAGCTTGGGACAGATAAACACTGAAGCTTTCTTT. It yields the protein CSASLGQINTEAFF.

CDR3 DNA: TGTGCCAGCAGCCGGCGAGCGGGGTACAATGAGCAGTTCTTC. The encoded protein is CASSRRAGYNEQFF. The gene calls are TRBV7-2 and TRBJ2-1; TRBD2 agrees at 7 bases. The CDR3 runs 14 residues. The ends lost 5 bases at V and 4 bases at J; junction bases unmatched: 5. Germline values: CDR1 SGHTA, CDR2 FQGNSA.

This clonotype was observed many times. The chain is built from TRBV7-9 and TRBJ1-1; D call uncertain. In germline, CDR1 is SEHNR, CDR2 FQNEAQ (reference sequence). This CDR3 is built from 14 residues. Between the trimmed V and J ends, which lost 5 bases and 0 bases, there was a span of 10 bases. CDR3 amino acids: CASSPGRLNTEAFF. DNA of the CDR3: TGTGCCAGCAGCCCCGGACGGCTGAACACTGAAGCTTTCTTT.

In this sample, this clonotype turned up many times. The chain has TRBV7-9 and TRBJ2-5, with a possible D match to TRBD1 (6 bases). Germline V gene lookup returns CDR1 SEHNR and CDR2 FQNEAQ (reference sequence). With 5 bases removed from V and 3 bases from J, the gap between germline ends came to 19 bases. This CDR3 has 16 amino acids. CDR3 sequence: CASSPVRGYDKETQYF. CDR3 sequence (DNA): TGTGCCAGCAGCCCTGTGAGGGGGTATGACAAAGAGACCCAGTACTTC.

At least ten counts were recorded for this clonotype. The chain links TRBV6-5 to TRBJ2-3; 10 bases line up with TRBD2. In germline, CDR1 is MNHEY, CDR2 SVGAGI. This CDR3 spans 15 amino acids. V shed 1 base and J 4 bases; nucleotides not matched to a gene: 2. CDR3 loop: CASSYFGTSADTQYF. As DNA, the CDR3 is TGTGCCAGCAGTTACTTCGGGACTAGCGCAGATACGCAGTATTTT.

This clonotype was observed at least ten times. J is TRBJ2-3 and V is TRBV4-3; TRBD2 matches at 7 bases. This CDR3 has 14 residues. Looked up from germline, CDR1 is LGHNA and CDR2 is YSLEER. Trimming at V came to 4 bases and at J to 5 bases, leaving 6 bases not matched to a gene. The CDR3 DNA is TGCGCCAGCAGCCTCGGACTAGAGGTAGATACGCAGTATTTT. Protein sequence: CASSLGLEVDTQYF.

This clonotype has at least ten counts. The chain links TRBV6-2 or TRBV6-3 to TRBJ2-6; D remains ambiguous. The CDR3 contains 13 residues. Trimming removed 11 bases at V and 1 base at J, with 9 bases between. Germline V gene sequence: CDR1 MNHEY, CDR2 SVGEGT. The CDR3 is CALRSSGANVLTF. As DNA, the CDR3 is TGTGCCTTGAGGTCATCTGGGGCCAACGTCCTGACTTTC.

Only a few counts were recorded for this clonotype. CDR3 DNA: TGCGCCAGCAGCTCTCAAACAACAGGACACCAAGAGACCCAGTACTTC. Its translation: CASSSQTTGHQETQYF. The chain carries TRBV5-1 and TRBJ2-5; TRBD1 might be the D (5 bases). Per the germline V gene, CDR1 is SGHRS and CDR2 is YFSETQ. Trimming shortened V by 3 bases and J by 0 bases, and 15 bases separated the two germline ends. CDR3 length equals 16 residues.

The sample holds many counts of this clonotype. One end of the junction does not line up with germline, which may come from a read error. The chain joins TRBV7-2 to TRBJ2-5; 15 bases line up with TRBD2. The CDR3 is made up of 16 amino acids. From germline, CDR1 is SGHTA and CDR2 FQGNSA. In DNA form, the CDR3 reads TGTGCCAGCAGCTTGGGGACTAGCGGGGGGCAAGGGACCCAGTACTTC. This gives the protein CASSLGTSGGQGTQYF.

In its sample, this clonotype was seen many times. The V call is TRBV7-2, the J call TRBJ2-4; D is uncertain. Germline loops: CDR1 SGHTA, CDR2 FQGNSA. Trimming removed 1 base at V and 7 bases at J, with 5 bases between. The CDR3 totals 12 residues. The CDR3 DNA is TGTGCCAGCAGCTTAGAACCTAACATTCAGTACTTC. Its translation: CASSLEPNIQYF.

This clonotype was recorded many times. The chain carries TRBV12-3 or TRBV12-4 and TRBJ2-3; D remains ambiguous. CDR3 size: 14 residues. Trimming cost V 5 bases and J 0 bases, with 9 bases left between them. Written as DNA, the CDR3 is TGTGCCAGCAGTCGATCCCCAAGCACAGATACGCAGTATTTT. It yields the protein CASSRSPSTDTQYF.

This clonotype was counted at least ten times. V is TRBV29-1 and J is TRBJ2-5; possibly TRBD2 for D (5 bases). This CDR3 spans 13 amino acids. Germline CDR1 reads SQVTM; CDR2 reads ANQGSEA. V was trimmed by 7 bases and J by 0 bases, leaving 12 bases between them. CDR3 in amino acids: CSAASGNQETQYF. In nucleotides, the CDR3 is TGCAGCGCGGCGAGCGGTAACCAAGAGACCCAGTACTTC. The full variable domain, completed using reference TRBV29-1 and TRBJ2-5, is SAVISQKPSRDICQRGTSLTIQCQVDSQVTMMFWYRQQPGQSLTLIATANQGSEATYESGFVIDKFPISRPNLTFSTLTVSNMSPEDSSIYLCSAASGNQETQYFGPGTRLLVL.

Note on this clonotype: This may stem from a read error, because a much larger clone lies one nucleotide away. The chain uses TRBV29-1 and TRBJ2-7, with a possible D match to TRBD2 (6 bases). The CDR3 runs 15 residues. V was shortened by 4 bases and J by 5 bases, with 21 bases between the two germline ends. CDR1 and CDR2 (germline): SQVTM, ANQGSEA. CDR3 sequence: CSVVSLGGLVDEQYF. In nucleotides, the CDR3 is TGCAGCGTTGTTTCCCTGGGAGGTTTGGTGGACGAGCAGTACTTC.

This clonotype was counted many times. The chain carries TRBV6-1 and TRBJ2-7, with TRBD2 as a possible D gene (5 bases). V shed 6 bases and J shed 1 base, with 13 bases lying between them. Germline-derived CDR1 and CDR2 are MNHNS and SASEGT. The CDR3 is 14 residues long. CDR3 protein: CASRRTQSSYEQYF. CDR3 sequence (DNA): TGTGCCAGCAGAAGGACTCAATCTTCCTACGAGCAGTACTTC.

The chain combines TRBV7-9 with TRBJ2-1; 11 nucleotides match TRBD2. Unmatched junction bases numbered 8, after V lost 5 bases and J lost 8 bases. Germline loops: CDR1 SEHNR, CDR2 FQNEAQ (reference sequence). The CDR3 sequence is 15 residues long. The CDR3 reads CASSLPGLAVYEQFF. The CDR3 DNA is TGTGCCAGCAGCCTCCCGGGACTAGCGGTTTATGAGCAGTTCTTC.

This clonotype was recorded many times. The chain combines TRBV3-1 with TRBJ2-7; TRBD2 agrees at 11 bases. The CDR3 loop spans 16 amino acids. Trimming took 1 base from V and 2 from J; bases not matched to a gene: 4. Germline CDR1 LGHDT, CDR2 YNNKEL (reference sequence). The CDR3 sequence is CASSQGLLAGAYEQYF. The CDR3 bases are TGTGCCAGCAGCCAAGGTTTACTAGCGGGGGCCTACGAGCAGTACTTC.

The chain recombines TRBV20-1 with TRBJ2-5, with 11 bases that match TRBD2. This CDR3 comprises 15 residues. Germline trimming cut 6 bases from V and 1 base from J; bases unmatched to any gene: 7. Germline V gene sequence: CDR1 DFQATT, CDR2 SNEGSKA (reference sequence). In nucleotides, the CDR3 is TGCAGTGCCATTAATAGCGGGGGGGCCCAAGAGACCCAGTACTTC. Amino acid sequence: CSAINSGGAQETQYF.

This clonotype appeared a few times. The CDR3 sequence is CATSSLGTGSNQPQHF. The DNA for the CDR3 is TGTGCCACCAGCAGCCTCGGGACAGGGAGCAATCAGCCCCAGCATTTT. The chain joins TRBV15 to TRBJ1-5; 9 nucleotides match TRBD1. This CDR3 spans 16 amino acids. After removal of 3 bases from V and 1 base from J, the junction contained 4 bases not matched to a gene. Germline loops: CDR1 LNHNV, CDR2 YYDKDF (reference sequence). Full variable domain (missing parts from reference TRBV15 and TRBJ1-5): DAMVIQNPRYQVTQFGKPVTLSCSQTLNHNVMYWYQQKSSQAPKLLFHYYDKDFNNEADTPDNFQSRRPNTSFCFLDIRSPGLGDTAMYLCATSSLGTGSNQPQHFGDGTRLSIL.

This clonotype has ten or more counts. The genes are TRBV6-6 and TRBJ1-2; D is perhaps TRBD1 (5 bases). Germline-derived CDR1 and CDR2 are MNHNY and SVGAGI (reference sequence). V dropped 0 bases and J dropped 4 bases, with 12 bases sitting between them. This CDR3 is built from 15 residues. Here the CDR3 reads CASSYSRDRGYGYTF. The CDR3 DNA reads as TGTGCCAGCAGTTACTCACGGGATAGGGGCTATGGCTACACCTTC.

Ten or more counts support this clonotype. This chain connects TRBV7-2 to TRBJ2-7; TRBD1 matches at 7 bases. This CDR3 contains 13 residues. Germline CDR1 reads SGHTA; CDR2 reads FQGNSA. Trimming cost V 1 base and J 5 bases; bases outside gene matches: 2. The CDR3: CASSLEQGNEQYF. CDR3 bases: TGTGCCAGCAGCTTAGAACAGGGGAACGAGCAGTACTTC.

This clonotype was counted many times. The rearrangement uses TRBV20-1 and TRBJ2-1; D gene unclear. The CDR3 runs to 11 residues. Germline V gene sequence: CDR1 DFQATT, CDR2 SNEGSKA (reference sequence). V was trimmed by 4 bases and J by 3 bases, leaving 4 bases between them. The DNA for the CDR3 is TGCAGTGCTACATTCTACAATGAGCAGTTCTTC. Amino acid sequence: CSATFYNEQFF.